The sample holds many counts of the clone carrying this T cell receptor beta chain. Antigen specificity is unknown. The data derive from a study of T cells in Graves' hyperthyroidism and ophthalmopathy. The study, taken as a whole, reports: Most thyroid clonotypes with frequency above 0.001 were detected in blood.

Lactation, pregnancy, other autoimmune disease or uncontrolled infection led to exclusion of patients. V gave up 4 bases and J gave up 6 bases; unmatched junction bases: 8. The CDR3 loop spans 14 amino acids. Germline loops: CDR1 SGHRS, CDR2 YFSETQ. RNA transcripts yielded amplified TCR beta CDR3 regions. The primer set for the first-round RT-PCR of the TCR CDR3 was HTBI. Using its own MiXCR run on the multiplex PCR reads, TCRdb lists one record per CDR3 protein. The sample has about 690,000 distinct CDR3 sequences; 15% to 20% are singletons. This chain uses TRBV5-1 with TRBJ1-1; 8 bases match TRBD1. The sequenced sample consisted of blood. The receptor was derived from a man aged 45-65 years with Graves' hyperthyroidism. CDR3 loop: CASSIRQGIAEAFF. For the CDR3, the DNA is TGCGCCAGCAGCATCCGACAGGGGATCGCTGAAGCTTTCTTT.